These T cell receptor beta chains were read from a single sample in a study of OX40 agonist ivuxolimab in advanced cancers. The data were produced by immunoSEQ multiplex PCR, yet TCRdb's version contains in-frame clones alone and is incomplete. The data hold some 20,000 clones, with roughly 80% observed a single time. Sequencing used CD4+ or CD8+ T cells sorted from blood, obtained in a trial of the OX40 agonist ivuxolimab. The receptors derive from an adult with an advanced solid tumor such as melanoma, head and neck, liver or kidney cancer. Both conserved end residues are part of each CDR3. Each record gives: V gene, clone size, J gene, D gene, CDR3 DNA, CDR3 protein. A D gene is named only where the DNA matches it firmly. Size is omitted from some rows. Given values are once, few, many or a class for expanded clones.

TRBV27,.,TRBJ2-3,.,TGTGCCAGCAGCCCCGGGGGCCGGGCTGCCACAGATACGCAGTATTTT,CASSPGGRAATDTQYF
TRBV4-1,.,TRBJ2-4,.,TGCGCCAGCAGCCAAAATTACCTGGGGGTAACCAAAAACATTCAGTACTTC,CASSQNYLGVTKNIQYF
TRBV6-1,.,TRBJ2-7,TRBD1,TGTGCCACCTCCCCAACCGGGACAGTTGCCTACGAGCAGTACTTC,CATSPTGTVAYEQYF
TRBV19,.,TRBJ1-4,.,TGTGCCAGTAGTATCGGGGGCAAGGAAAAACTGTTTTTT,CASSIGGKEKLFF
TRBV9,.,TRBJ2-5,.,TGTGCCAGCAGCGTCGGCCCCTCCCAAGAGACCCAGTACTTC,CASSVGPSQETQYF
TRBV14,.,TRBJ2-7,.,TGTGCCAGCAGCCAAGCTTGGGTCGCCGAGCAGTACTTC,CASSQAWVAEQYF
TRBV29-1,.,TRBJ2-3,TRBD2,TGCAGCGCCGGCGGCCTAGCGGGGAGCGAAGATACGCAGTATTTT,CSAGGLAGSEDTQYF
TRBV7-8,.,TRBJ1-4,.,TGTGCCAGCAGCCCACAACGGCAGGGGTTGACTAATGAAAAACTGTTTTTT,CASSPQRQGLTNEKLFF
TRBV21-1,.,TRBJ2-1,.,TGTGCCAGCAGCAACTTTGCGGGCGGACAGCAGTTCTTC,CASSNFAGGQQFF
TRBV2,.,TRBJ2-7,TRBD2,TGTGCCAGCATGGCTTTGGTTACAGGACTAGCGGGAGACCCCTACGAGCAGTACTTC,CASMALVTGLAGDPYEQYF
TRBV5-6,.,TRBJ2-3,TRBD2,TGTGCCAGCAGCTTAGAAAGCGGGGGCACAGATACGCAGTATTTT,CASSLESGGTDTQYF
TRBV5-1,.,TRBJ2-1,TRBD2,TGCGCCAGCAGCCTAAGAGCGGGAGGTCATGAGCAGTTCTTC,CASSLRAGGHEQFF
TRBV6-1,.,TRBJ2-7,TRBD1,TGTGCCAGCAGTGTGAGACAGGGCGCCTACGAGCAGTACTTC,CASSVRQGAYEQYF
TRBV7-7,.,TRBJ2-1,TRBD2,TGTGCCAGCAGCTTAGGGGGACTAGCGGCCCACCACAATGAGCAGTTCTTC,CASSLGGLAAHHNEQFF
TRBV4-1,.,TRBJ1-4,.,TGCGCCAGCAGCCAAGAGGCGCGTGCCTATGAAAAACTGTTTTTT,CASSQEARAYEKLFF
TRBV11-2,once,TRBJ1-5,.,TGTGCCAGCAGCCAAGATTACGATCAGCCCCAGCATTTT,CASSQDYDQPQHF
TRBV28,few,TRBJ2-5,.,TGTGCCAGCAGTACCCCGGGGCAGGGACAAGAGACCCAGTACTTC,CASSTPGQGQETQYF
TRBV27,.,TRBJ1-5,.,TGTGCCAGCAGTTTACGGGGGACGGAGAATCAGCCCCAGCATTTT,CASSLRGTENQPQHF
TRBV5-1,.,TRBJ2-6,TRBD1,TGCGCCAGCAGCTTGGGTAGCGACAGGGAGAGGACTTTC,CASSLGSDRERTF
TRBV28,.,TRBJ1-5,.,TGTGCCAGCAGCCCTATGGCCGGTCCGAATCAGCCCCAGCATTTT,CASSPMAGPNQPQHF